A selection of T cell receptor beta chains follows, all from one sample in a study of T cells and copy number aberrations in small-cell lung cancer. TCRdb's copy holds only in-frame clones and misses some; the assay was immunoSEQ multiplex PCR. The top ten hold more than 3.5% of the sample, which has a few thousand clones, roughly 76% seen once. Sequencing input: normal tissue next to the tumor. Receptors were obtained from a man aged 35 to 55 with small cell lung cancer. The CDR3 runs from the conserved cysteine through the conserved F or W. A D gene is named only where the DNA matches it firmly. The size entry is marked missing in some rows and otherwise reads once, few, many or a size class.

size,V,D,J,CDR3,DNA
NA,TRBV27,NA,TRBJ2-7,CASSGAGTYEQYF,TGTGCCAGCTCTGGGGCAGGGACCTACGAGCAGTACTTC
NA,TRBV30,TRBD1,TRBJ1-1,CAWTRQGPGSTEAFF,TGTGCCTGGACCCGACAGGGGCCGGGGAGCACTGAAGCTTTCTTT
once,TRBV9,TRBD1,TRBJ2-5,CASSVGQGWETQYF,TGTGCCAGCAGCGTGGGACAGGGGTGGGAGACCCAGTACTTC
few,TRBV7-7,NA,TRBJ2-2,CASSLVIGGAANTGELFF,TGTGCTAGCAGCTTAGTGATCGGGGGCGCCGCGAACACCGGGGAGCTGTTTTTT
NA,TRBV6-5,NA,TRBJ2-3,CASGSTDTQYF,TGTGCCAGCGGTAGCACAGATACGCAGTATTTT
few,TRBV6-5,NA,TRBJ1-1,CASRFRENTEAFF,TGTGCCAGCAGGTTTCGAGAGAACACTGAAGCTTTCTTT
NA,TRBV7-2,NA,TRBJ1-5,CASSLVAGGPFSNQPQHF,TGTGCCAGCAGCTTAGTGGCGGGGGGCCCCTTTAGCAATCAGCCCCAGCATTTT
few,TRBV9,NA,TRBJ1-5,CASSVEAGANQPQHF,TGTGCCAGCAGCGTAGAGGCGGGGGCCAATCAGCCCCAGCATTTT
NA,TRBV7-9,NA,TRBJ2-6,CASSSKSGANVLTF,TGTGCCAGCAGTTCGAAATCTGGGGCCAACGTCCTGACTTTC
NA,TRBV2,NA,TRBJ2-6,CASSAGPSGANVLTF,TGTGCCAGCAGTGCCGGACCATCTGGGGCCAACGTCCTGACTTTC
NA,TRBV11-3,NA,TRBJ2-2,CASSLDFGSGELFF,TGTGCCAGCAGCTTAGATTTCGGGTCCGGGGAGCTGTTTTTT
NA,TRBV7-3,NA,TRBJ2-2,CASSSSPRIRGELFF,TGTGCCAGCAGCTCAAGCCCCAGGATACGGGGGGAGCTGTTTTTT
NA,TRBV5-5,TRBD1,TRBJ2-1,CASSQGQLSYNEQFF,TGTGCCAGCAGCCAGGGACAGCTCTCCTACAATGAGCAGTTCTTC
NA,TRBV7-9,TRBD1,TRBJ2-7,CASSWDSRNEQYF,TGTGCCAGCAGCTGGGACAGTAGGAACGAGCAGTACTTC
NA,TRBV5-1,NA,TRBJ2-5,CASSLGQQETQYF,TGCGCCAGCAGCTTGGGACAGCAAGAGACCCAGTACTTC
NA,TRBV9,NA,TRBJ2-5,CASSNAPGRRETQYF,TGTGCCAGCAGTAATGCACCGGGCCGTCGGGAGACCCAGTACTTC